This T cell receptor (beta chain) was found in a study of vaccination effects on CD4 cells after COVID-19. For the study at large: For each well, two million PBMC were cultured with 10 IU/ml IL-2 and roughly 9.8 ug/ml peptides. General study points: The study, lacking early post-infection timepoints, had few convalescent patients.

An approximately nine-day culture period preceded the isolation of CD4+ T cells. The authors replaced half the medium with IL-2 medium on days 3 and 7. V shed 6 bases, J shed 5 bases, and the junction held 4 bases outside the gene matches. Germline V gene data show CDR1 as SNHLY and CDR2 as FYNNEI. This CDR3 region has 13 residues. As for this clone: Its target is unknown.

Profiling relied on immunoSEQ multiplex PCR, and the TCRdb table lists in-frame clones only, not all of them. Of approximately 50,000 clones in the sample, roughly 76% were seen once. The TCR sequence derives from a human donor who had a prior SARS-CoV-2 infection. The sample was CD4+ T cells from PBMCs cultured without peptide, taken before COVID-19 vaccination. V is TRBV2 and J is TRBJ2-5; the match to TRBD1 covers 9 bases. The CDR3: CASRGTGWETQYF. As DNA, the CDR3 is TGTGCCAGCAGGGGGACAGGGTGGGAGACCCAGTACTTC.